The present entry profiles one TCR beta chain with its context. The second PCR ran about 6 to 12 cycles with a sample-barcoded 5' primer and J-beta primers. TCRdb redid the calling of the 5' RACE reads with MiXCR, one entry per CDR3 protein. The sample has approximately 400,000 distinct CDR3 sequences, 45% to 60% seen once. From germline, CDR1 is SQVTM and CDR2 ANQGSEA. V gave up 3 bases and J gave up 0 bases, with 15 bases separating them. The CDR3 consists of 17 residues. This entry comes from a study of blood T cells in healthy people across ages. Material: blood. This clonotype was obtained from a man between 60 and 75 years old in good health. The rearrangement uses TRBV29-1 and TRBJ2-6, with D perhaps TRBD1 (5 bases). The CDR3 DNA reads as TGCAGCGTTGATCAACAGGAGCCCTACTCTGGGGCCAACGTCCTGACTTTC. Amino acid sequence: CSVDQQEPYSGANVLTF.